The entry below gives a single T cell receptor beta chain sequence along with its context. Its specificity is unknown. Germline loops: CDR1 SGHNT, CDR2 YYREEE (reference sequence). Trimming at V came to 7 bases and at J to 1 base, leaving 10 bases not matched to a gene. This CDR3 is 15 amino acids long. The source of the sample is a study of T cells in localized non-small cell lung cancer. Using immunoSEQ multiplex PCR, the repertoire was profiled, and TCRdb retains in-frame clones only, with some absent. The repertoire holds approximately 29,000 clones, with around 82% as singletons. Findings and caveats of the study: Across samples, adjacent lung featured a median approximately 60 of the top 100 tumor clones.

The clonotype originates from an older male donor with stage II squamous cell lung carcinoma. Sequences were derived from peripheral blood, sampled before any cancer treatment. The rearrangement uses TRBV5-4 and TRBJ1-1, with TRBD1 identical over 7 bases. The CDR3 region has the DNA TGTGCCAGCGGGCAGGGGGTAAGTTGGAACACTGAAGCTTTCTTT. It specifies CASGQGVSWNTEAFF.